The present TCR beta chain was sequenced within a study of shared clonotypes between healthy human individuals. Clones were read by immunoSEQ multiplex PCR, and TCRdb kept only the in-frame ones, dropping some. The sample records 550,000 to 850,000 clones, approximately 72% being singletons. The split of CD4+ cells yielded CD45RA+ naive and CD45RA-negative memory subsets. On this clone itself: Antigen: not known.

Per germline, CDR1 SQVTM and CDR2 ANQGSEA. V was shortened by 4 bases and J by 4 bases, with 10 bases between the two germline ends. The CDR3 totals 12 residues. Study-wide points: Sequencing depth was predicted to influence how clonotypes are shared among donors.

J is TRBJ1-2 and V is TRBV29-1, with D possibly TRBD1 on 5 matching bases. The TCR was taken from a woman in her thirties in good health. Material: memory CD4+ T cells sorted from blood. Subset of the sample: CD45RA-negative fraction. CDR3 in amino acids: CSVVGDRYGYTF. The CDR3 nucleotides are TGCAGCGTTGTAGGGGATCGCTATGGCTACACCTTC.